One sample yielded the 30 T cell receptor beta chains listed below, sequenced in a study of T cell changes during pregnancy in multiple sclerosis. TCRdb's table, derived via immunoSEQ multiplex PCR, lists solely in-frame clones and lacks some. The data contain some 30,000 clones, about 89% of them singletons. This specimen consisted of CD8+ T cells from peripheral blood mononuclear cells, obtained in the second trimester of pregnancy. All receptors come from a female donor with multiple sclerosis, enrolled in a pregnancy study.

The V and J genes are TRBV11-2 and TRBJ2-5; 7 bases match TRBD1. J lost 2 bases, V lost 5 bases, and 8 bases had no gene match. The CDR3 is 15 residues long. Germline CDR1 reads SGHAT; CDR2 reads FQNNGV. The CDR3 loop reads CASSTTTGLQETQYF. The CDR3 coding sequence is TGTGCCAGCAGCACAACGACAGGGCTGCAAGAGACCCAGTACTTC.

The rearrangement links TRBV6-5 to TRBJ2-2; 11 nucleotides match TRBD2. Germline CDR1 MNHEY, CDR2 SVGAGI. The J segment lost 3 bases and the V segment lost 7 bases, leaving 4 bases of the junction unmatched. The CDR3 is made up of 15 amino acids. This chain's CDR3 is CASIHSGRDTGELFF. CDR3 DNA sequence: TGTGCCAGCATCCATAGCGGGAGGGACACCGGGGAGCTGTTTTTT.

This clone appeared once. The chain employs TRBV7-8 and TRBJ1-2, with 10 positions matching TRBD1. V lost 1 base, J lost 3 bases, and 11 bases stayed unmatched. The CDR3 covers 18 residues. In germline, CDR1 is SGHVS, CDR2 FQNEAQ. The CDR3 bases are TGTGCCAGCAGCTTAGGAGGGACAGGGGTTGTCGTTGACTATGGCTACACCTTC. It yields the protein CASSLGGTGVVVDYGYTF. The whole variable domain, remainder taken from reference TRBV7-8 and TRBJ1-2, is GAGVSQSPRYKVAKRGQDVALRCDPISGHVSLFWYQQALGQGPEFLTYFQNEAQLDKSGLPSDRFFAERPEGSVSTLKIQRTQQEDSAVYLCASSLGGTGVVVDYGYTFGSGTRLTVV.

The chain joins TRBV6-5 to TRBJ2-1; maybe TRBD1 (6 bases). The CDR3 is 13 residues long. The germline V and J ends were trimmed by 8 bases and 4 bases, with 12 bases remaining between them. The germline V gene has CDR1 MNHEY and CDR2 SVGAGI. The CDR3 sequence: CASGSGAYNEQFF. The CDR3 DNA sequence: TGTGCCAGCGGGTCAGGGGCATACAATGAGCAGTTCTTC.

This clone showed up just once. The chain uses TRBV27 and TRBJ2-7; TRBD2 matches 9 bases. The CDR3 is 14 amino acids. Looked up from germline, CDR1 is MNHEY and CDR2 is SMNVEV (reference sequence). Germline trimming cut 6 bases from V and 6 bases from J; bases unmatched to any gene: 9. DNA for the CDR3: TGTGCCAGCAGCGCCCCGGGACTAGCAGGCGAGCAGTACTTC. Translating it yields CASSAPGLAGEQYF.

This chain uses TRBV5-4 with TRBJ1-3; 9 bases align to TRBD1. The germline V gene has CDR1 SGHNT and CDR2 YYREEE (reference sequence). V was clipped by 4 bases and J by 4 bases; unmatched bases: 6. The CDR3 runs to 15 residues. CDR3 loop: CASSPDRGDGNTIYF. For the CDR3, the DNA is TGTGCCAGCAGCCCGGACAGGGGAGACGGAAACACCATATATTTT.

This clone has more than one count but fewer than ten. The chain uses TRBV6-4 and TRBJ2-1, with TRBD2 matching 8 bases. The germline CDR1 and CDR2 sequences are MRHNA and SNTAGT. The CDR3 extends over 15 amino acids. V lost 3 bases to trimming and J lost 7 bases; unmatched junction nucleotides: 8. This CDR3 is CASSEIGGGNNEQFF. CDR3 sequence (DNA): TGTGCCAGCAGTGAGATCGGGGGGGGGAATAATGAGCAGTTCTTC.

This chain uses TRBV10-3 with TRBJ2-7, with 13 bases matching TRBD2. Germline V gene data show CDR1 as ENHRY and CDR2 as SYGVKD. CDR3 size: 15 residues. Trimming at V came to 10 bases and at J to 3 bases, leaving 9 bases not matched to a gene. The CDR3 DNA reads TGTGCCACAATCGACGGGACTAGCGGGATCTACGAGCAGTACTTC. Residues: CATIDGTSGIYEQYF.

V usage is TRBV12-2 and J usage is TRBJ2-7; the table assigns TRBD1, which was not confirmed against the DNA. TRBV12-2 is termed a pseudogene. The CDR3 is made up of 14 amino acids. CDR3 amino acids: CASPMTIRFHEQYF. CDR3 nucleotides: TGTGCAAGTCCTATGACAATTAGGTTCCACGAGCAGTACTTC.

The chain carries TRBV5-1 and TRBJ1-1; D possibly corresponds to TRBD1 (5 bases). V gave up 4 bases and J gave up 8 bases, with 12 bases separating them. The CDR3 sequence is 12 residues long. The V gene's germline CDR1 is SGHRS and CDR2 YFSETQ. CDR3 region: CASSVSGQEAFF. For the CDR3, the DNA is TGCGCCAGCAGCGTATCAGGACAAGAAGCTTTCTTT.

CDR3 DNA: TGTGCCAGCAGCTTTCGGACTCGGGCCAGTCGGAATGAGCAGTTCTTC. It is translated as CASSFRTRASRNEQFF. This chain joins TRBV7-9 and TRBJ2-1; weak D call: TRBD2 (5 bases). The CDR3 is 16 amino acids. Germline CDR1 SEHNR, CDR2 FQNEAQ (reference sequence). V was clipped by 3 bases and J by 7 bases, with 19 bases between them.

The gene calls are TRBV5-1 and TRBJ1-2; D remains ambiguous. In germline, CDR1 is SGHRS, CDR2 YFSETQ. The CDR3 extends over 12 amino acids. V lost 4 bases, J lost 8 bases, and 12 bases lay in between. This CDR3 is CASSGWEGGYTF. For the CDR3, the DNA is TGCGCCAGCAGCGGATGGGAGGGAGGCTACACCTTC.

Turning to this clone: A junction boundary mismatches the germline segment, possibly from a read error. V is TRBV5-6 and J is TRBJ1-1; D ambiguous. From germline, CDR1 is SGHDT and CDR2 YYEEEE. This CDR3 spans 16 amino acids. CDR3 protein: CTSSLSYDSLNTEAFF. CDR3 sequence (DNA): TGTACCAGCAGCCTCTCCTACGATTCTTTGAACACTGAAGCTTTCTTT.

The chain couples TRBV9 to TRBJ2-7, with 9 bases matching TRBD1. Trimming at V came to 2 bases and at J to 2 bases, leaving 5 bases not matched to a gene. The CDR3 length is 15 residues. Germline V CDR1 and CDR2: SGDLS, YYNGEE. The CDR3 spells CASSVGGQGTYEQYF. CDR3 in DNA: TGTGCCAGCAGCGTGGGGGGACAGGGTACCTACGAGCAGTACTTC.

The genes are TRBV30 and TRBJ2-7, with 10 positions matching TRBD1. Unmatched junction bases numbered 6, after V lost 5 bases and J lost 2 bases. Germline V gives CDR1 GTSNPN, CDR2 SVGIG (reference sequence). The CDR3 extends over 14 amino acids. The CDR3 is CAWDPGTGAYEQYF. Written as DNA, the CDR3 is TGTGCCTGGGACCCCGGGACAGGGGCCTACGAGCAGTACTTC.

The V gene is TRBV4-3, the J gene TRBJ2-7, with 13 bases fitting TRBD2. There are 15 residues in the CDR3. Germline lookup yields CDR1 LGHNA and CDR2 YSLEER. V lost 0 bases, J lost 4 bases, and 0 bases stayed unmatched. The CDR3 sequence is CASSQETSGGYEQYF. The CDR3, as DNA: TGCGCCAGCAGCCAAGAGACTAGCGGGGGGTACGAGCAGTACTTC.

In nucleotides, the CDR3 is TGTGCCAGCAGTGGGGGACAGCTAAATGAAAAACTGTTTTTT. Its translation is CASSGGQLNEKLFF. The rearrangement uses TRBV6-5 and TRBJ1-4; 7 nucleotides align to TRBD1. The germline gives CDR1 MNHEY, CDR2 SVGAGI. This CDR3 has 14 residues. With V trimmed by 5 bases and J by 5 bases, 5 bases remained unmatched.

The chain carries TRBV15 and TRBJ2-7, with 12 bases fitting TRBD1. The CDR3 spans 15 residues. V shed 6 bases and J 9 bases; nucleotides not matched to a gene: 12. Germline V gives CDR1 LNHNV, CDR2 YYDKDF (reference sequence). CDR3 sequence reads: CATREGTGGARGQYF. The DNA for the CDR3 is TGTGCCACCAGAGAAGGGACAGGGGGCGCGAGAGGGCAGTACTTC. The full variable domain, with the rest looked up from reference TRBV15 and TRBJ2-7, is DAMVIQNPRYQVTQFGKPVTLSCSQTLNHNVMYWYQQKSSQAPKLLFHYYDKDFNNEADTPDNFQSRRPNTSFCFLDIRSPGLGDTAMYLCATREGTGGARGQYFGPGTRLTVT.

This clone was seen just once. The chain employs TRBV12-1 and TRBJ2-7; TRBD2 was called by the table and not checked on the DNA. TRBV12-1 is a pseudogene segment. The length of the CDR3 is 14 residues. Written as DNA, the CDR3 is TGTGCCAGCAGCCAACGGGAGACAGAGTACGAGCAGTACTTC. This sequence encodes CASSQRETEYEQYF.

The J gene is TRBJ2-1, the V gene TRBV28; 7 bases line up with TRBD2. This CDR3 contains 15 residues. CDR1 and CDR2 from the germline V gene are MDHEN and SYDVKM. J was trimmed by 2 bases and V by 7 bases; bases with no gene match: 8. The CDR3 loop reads CASNVGRGPYNEQFF. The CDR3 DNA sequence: TGTGCCAGCAACGTGGGGAGGGGCCCCTACAATGAGCAGTTCTTC.

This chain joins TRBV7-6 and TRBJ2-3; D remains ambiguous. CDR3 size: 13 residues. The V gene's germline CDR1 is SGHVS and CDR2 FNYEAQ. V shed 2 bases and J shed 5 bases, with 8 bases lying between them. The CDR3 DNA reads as TGTGCCAGCAGCTTAAATTCGGGAGATACGCAGTATTTT. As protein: CASSLNSGDTQYF. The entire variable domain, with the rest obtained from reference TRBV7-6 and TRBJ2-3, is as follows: GAGVSQSPRYKVTKRGQDVALRCDPISGHVSLYWYRQALGQGPEFLTYFNYEAQQDKSGLPNDRFSAERPEGSISTLTIQRTEQRDSAMYRCASSLNSGDTQYFGPGTRLTVL.

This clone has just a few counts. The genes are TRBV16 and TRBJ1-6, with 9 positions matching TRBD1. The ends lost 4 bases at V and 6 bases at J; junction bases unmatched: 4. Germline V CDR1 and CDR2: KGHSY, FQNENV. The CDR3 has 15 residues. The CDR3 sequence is CASSLSDRGNSPLHF. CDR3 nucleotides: TGTGCCAGCAGCCTGTCGGACAGGGGTAATTCACCCCTCCACTTT. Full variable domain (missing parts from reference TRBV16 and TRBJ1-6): GEEVAQTPKHLVRGEGQKAKLYCAPIKGHSYVFWYQQVLKNEFKFLISFQNENVFDETGMPKERFSAKCLPNSPCSLEIQATKLEDSAVYFCASSLSDRGNSPLHFGNGTRLTVT.

The CDR3 DNA reads as TGTGCTAGTGCTCATCGGGGAGGTGTACTGGATACGCAGTATTTT. Translation: CASAHRGGVLDTQYF. This chain uses TRBV12-5 with TRBJ2-3, with a tentative D call TRBD2 (6 bases). Trimming took off 7 bases at V and 6 bases at J, with 20 bases between the two ends. The germline gives CDR1 LGHNT, CDR2 FRNRAP. CDR3 length: 15 amino acids.

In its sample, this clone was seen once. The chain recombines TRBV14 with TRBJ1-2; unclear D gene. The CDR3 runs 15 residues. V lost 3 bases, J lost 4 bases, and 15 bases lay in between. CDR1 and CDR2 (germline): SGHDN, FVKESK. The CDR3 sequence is CASSHNGADIYGYTF. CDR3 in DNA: TGTGCCAGCAGCCATAATGGTGCGGATATCTATGGCTACACCTTC. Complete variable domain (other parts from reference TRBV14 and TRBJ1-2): EAGVTQFPSHSVIEKGQTVTLRCDPISGHDNLYWYRRVMGKEIKFLLHFVKESKQDESGMPNNRFLAERTGGTYSTLKVQPAELEDSGVYFCASSHNGADIYGYTFGSGTRLTVV.

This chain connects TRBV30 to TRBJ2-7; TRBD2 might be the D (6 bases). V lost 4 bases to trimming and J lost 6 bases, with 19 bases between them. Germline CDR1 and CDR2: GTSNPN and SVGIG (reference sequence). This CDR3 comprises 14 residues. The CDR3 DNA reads TGTGCCTGGAACCGAGGGACTGGGGTGAGCGAGCAGTACTTC. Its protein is CAWNRGTGVSEQYF.

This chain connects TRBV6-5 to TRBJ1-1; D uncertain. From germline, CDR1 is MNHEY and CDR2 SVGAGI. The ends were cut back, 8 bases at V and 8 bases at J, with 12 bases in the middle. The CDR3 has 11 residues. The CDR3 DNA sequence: TGTGCCAGCGCAACGAGCGGAGAAGCTTTCTTT. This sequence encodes CASATSGEAFF.

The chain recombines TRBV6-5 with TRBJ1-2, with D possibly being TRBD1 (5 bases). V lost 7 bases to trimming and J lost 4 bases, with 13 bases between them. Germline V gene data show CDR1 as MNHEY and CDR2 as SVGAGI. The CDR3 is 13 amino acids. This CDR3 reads CASTPTDGYGYTF. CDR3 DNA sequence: TGTGCCAGCACCCCGACAGACGGCTATGGCTACACCTTC.

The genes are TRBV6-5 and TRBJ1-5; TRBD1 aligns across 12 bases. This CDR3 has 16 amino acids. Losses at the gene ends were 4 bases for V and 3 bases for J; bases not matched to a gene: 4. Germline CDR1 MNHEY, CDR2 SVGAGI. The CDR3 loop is CASSSGQGAFNQPQHF. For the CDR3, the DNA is TGTGCCAGCAGTTCGGGACAGGGGGCCTTCAATCAGCCCCAGCATTTT.

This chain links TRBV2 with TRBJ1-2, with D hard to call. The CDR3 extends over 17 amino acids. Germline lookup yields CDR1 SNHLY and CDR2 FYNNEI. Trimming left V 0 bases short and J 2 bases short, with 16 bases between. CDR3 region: CASSEAGLQVTNYGYTF. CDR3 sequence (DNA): TGTGCCAGCAGTGAAGCGGGTCTCCAGGTTACCAACTATGGCTACACCTTC.

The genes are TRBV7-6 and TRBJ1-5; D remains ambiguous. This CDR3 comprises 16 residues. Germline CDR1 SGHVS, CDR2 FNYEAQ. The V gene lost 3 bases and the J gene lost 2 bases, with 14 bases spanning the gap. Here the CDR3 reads CASSFSEGDGNQPQHF. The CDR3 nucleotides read TGTGCCAGCAGCTTCTCCGAGGGAGATGGCAATCAGCCCCAGCATTTT. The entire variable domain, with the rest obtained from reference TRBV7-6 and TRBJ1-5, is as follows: GAGVSQSPRYKVTKRGQDVALRCDPISGHVSLYWYRQALGQGPEFLTYFNYEAQQDKSGLPNDRFSAERPEGSISTLTIQRTEQRDSAMYRCASSFSEGDGNQPQHFGDGTRLSIL.